Shown below are 26 T cell receptor beta chains from a single sample sequenced in a study of T cell responses to AZD1222 COVID-19 vaccine (dated by TCRdb to 2020 to 2022). Library method: the immunoSEQ multiplex PCR assay. Drawn from immuneACCESS, this table holds only the in-frame rearrangements with V and J called that TCRdb kept. Clones are partly lost; checked studies trace under half to an unresolved V gene and leave the rest unexplained. The sample table shows approximately 170,000 clones, and less than 95% are seen once. Approximately 4.8% of the sample lies in the top ten. Sample time point, as interpreted from the label and publication: baseline before first vaccination. Sequenced here: peripheral blood, sampled on day 0 of AZD1222 vaccination. The receptors come from an adult in good health.

The V call is TRBV9, the J call TRBJ2-2; TRBD1 agrees at 8 bases. J lost 4 bases, V lost 2 bases, and 13 bases had no gene match. Looked up from germline, CDR1 is SGDLS and CDR2 is YYNGEE. The CDR3 consists of 18 residues. For the CDR3, the DNA is TGTGCCAGCAGCGTCCGCCTCCGGACAGGGCTTGGCACCGGGGAGCTGTTTTTT. Translation: CASSVRLRTGLGTGELFF.

This chain joins TRBV6-2 or TRBV6-3 and TRBJ2-1; unclear D gene. Germline V gene data show CDR1 as MNHEY and CDR2 as SVGEGT. Trimming stripped 5 bases from V and 0 bases from J, with 8 bases between. This CDR3 is 14 amino acids long. The CDR3 here is CASSAVGSYNEQFF. CDR3 DNA: TGTGCCAGCAGTGCCGTCGGCTCCTACAATGAGCAGTTCTTC.

This chain uses TRBV5-1 with TRBJ2-7; possibly TRBD1 or TRBD2 for D (5 bases each). The CDR3 loop spans 15 amino acids. The germline CDR1 and CDR2 sequences are SGHRS and YFSETQ. V lost 1 base and J lost 2, with 13 bases in between. The CDR3 DNA reads TGCGCCAGCAGCTTGTTGTTTGGGACCACCTACGAGCAGTACTTC. This translates into CASSLLFGTTYEQYF.

The sample holds a few counts of this clone. V is TRBV10-1 and J is TRBJ2-7, with 12 bases identical to TRBD2. Germline assignment: CDR1 WNHNN and CDR2 SYGVQD (reference sequence). There are 15 residues in the CDR3. V was pared by 0 bases and J by 3 bases, with 0 bases of the junction left unmatched. The CDR3 DNA is TGCGCCAGCAGTGAGTCGACTAGCGGGAGCTACGAGCAGTACTTC. Encoded protein: CASSESTSGSYEQYF.

This clone was counted a few times. The V and J genes are TRBV28 and TRBJ1-3; D is undetermined. This CDR3 region has 14 residues. The ends were cut back, 3 bases at V and 5 bases at J, with 11 bases in the middle. The germline gives CDR1 MDHEN, CDR2 SYDVKM. CDR3 sequence reads: CASSFRGTRNTIYF. CDR3 nucleotides: TGTGCCAGCAGTTTCAGAGGAACGCGAAACACCATATATTTT.

V gene TRBV5-1 combines with J gene TRBJ1-4; D unclear. V was clipped by 5 bases and J by 0 bases, with 11 bases between them. In germline, CDR1 is SGHRS, CDR2 YFSETQ. There are 15 residues in the CDR3. The CDR3 nucleotides are TGCGCCAGCAGGGCCCGACAAGCAACTAATGAAAAACTGTTTTTT. This gives the protein CASRARQATNEKLFF.

This sequence joins TRBV25-1 and TRBJ1-5; D is uncertain. Trimming took off 2 bases at V and 9 bases at J, with 14 bases between the two ends. Germline assignment: CDR1 MGHDK and CDR2 SYGVNS. The CDR3 extends over 14 amino acids. CDR3 loop: CASSERAQSMPQHF. The CDR3 nucleotides read TGTGCCAGCAGTGAACGGGCCCAATCAATGCCCCAGCATTTT.

CDR3 sequence: CASTAGGAYNEQFF. The DNA for the CDR3 is TGTGCCAGCACTGCGGGGGGGGCCTACAATGAGCAGTTCTTC. This chain connects TRBV5-4 to TRBJ2-1; 9 bases are a match to TRBD2. The V gene's germline CDR1 is SGHNT and CDR2 YYREEE (reference sequence). The CDR3 loop spans 14 amino acids. With V trimmed by 6 bases and J by 2 bases, 3 bases remained unmatched. Filled out from reference TRBV5-4 and TRBJ2-1, the complete variable domain reads ETGVTQSPTHLIKTRGQQVTLRCSSQSGHNTVSWYQQALGQGPQFIFQYYREEENGRGNFPPRFSGLQFPNYSSELNVNALELDDSALYLCASTAGGAYNEQFFGPGTRLTVL.

The rearrangement uses TRBV14 and TRBJ1-2; D perhaps matches TRBD1 (5 bases). Germline CDR1 reads SGHDN; CDR2 reads FVKESK. The V gene lost 1 base and the J gene lost 7 bases, with 10 bases spanning the gap. CDR3 length equals 13 residues. The chain's CDR3 is CASSQAGVSGYTF. The CDR3 coding sequence is TGTGCCAGCAGCCAAGCGGGGGTGTCTGGCTACACCTTC.

This clone was detected once. V is TRBV30 and J is TRBJ2-7; a possible D gene is TRBD1 (6 bases). The germline V gene has CDR1 GTSNPN and CDR2 SVGIG (reference sequence). V dropped 5 bases and J dropped 4 bases, with 12 bases sitting between them. The CDR3 sequence is 12 residues long. The CDR3 protein is CAWDRLPYEQYF. The CDR3 DNA follows: TGTGCCTGGGACAGGCTGCCGTACGAGCAGTACTTC.

The DNA of the CDR3 is TGCGCCAGCAGAGCGGATACGAACACCGGGGAGCTGTTTTTT. It specifies CASRADTNTGELFF. The V gene is TRBV5-1, the J gene TRBJ2-2; D might be TRBD2 (5 bases). There are 14 residues in the CDR3. Trimming left V 5 bases short and J 0 bases short, with 8 bases between. CDR1 and CDR2 from the germline V gene are SGHRS and YFSETQ.

V is TRBV6-5 and J is TRBJ1-3, with D tentatively TRBD1 (6 bases). There are 14 residues in the CDR3. Germline CDR1 is MNHEY and CDR2 is SVGAGI. Trimming took off 6 bases at V and 1 base at J, with 10 bases between the two ends. The CDR3 is CASSRTVSGNTIYF. CDR3 nucleotide sequence: TGTGCCAGCAGCCGGACAGTTTCTGGAAACACCATATATTTT.

The V call is TRBV5-1, the J call TRBJ2-5, with 8 bases fitting TRBD2. The V gene's germline CDR1 is SGHRS and CDR2 YFSETQ. The CDR3 contains 14 residues. Trimming cost V 4 bases and J 5 bases; bases outside gene matches: 7. The CDR3 coding sequence is TGCGCCAGCAGCGGGACTAGTCTCGCCGAGACCCAGTACTTC. Translated, it gives CASSGTSLAETQYF.

The genes are TRBV6-5 and TRBJ2-7; D call uncertain. The CDR3 totals 14 residues. V dropped 6 bases and J dropped 7 bases, with 19 bases sitting between them. Germline values: CDR1 MNHEY, CDR2 SVGAGI. CDR3 in DNA: TGTGCCAGCAGCCCCCCCCTGCGGTCGACTGAGCAGTACTTC. This codes for CASSPPLRSTEQYF.

The rearrangement uses TRBV19 and TRBJ1-5; no clear D gene. Germline CDR1 is LNHDA and CDR2 is SQIVND (reference sequence). The CDR3 consists of 13 residues. Trimming removed 6 bases from V and 5 bases from J, with 11 bases in between. The CDR3 DNA sequence: TGTGCCAGTAGGTATTCGGTACATCAGCCCCAGCATTTT. Protein: CASRYSVHQPQHF.

CDR3 sequence: CASSEELAGGNNEQYF. For the CDR3, the DNA is TGTGCCAGCAGTGAAGAACTAGCGGGAGGAAATAACGAGCAGTACTTC. V gene TRBV2 combines with J gene TRBJ2-7, with 12 bases aligning to TRBD2. CDR1 is SNHLY and CDR2 is FYNNEI in the germline V gene. This CDR3 spans 16 amino acids. V shed 1 base, J shed 5 bases, and the junction held 6 bases outside the gene matches.

The V and J genes are TRBV7-2 and TRBJ2-3; 8 bases fit TRBD1. The ends lost 3 bases at V and 2 bases at J; junction bases unmatched: 7. Germline V gene lookup returns CDR1 SGHTA and CDR2 FQGNSA. The CDR3 covers 16 residues. CDR3 sequence: CASSFTDRGFTDTQYF. The CDR3 bases are TGTGCCAGCAGCTTTACAGACAGGGGATTCACAGATACGCAGTATTTT.

The genes are TRBV6-5 and TRBJ2-3; D gene uncertain. Trimming removed 5 bases at V and 0 bases at J, with 9 bases between. Germline V gene data show CDR1 as MNHEY and CDR2 as SVGAGI. The CDR3 is 14 amino acids. The CDR3 DNA is TGTGCCAGCAGTCCCAGCGCTAGCACAGATACGCAGTATTTT. Its translation is CASSPSASTDTQYF.

The CDR3 protein is CASSLNGGAGAFF. The CDR3 bases are TGTGCCAGCTCACTAAACGGCGGGGCCGGAGCTTTCTTT. The rearrangement links TRBV18 to TRBJ1-1; tentative D call: TRBD1 (5 bases). Germline V lookup: CDR1 KGHSH, CDR2 LQKENI. Trimming shortened V by 4 bases and J by 10 bases, and 16 bases separated the two germline ends. The CDR3 spans 13 residues. The full variable domain, with the rest looked up from reference TRBV18 and TRBJ1-1, is NAGVMQNPRHLVRRRGQEARLRCSPMKGHSHVYWYRQLPEEGLKFMVYLQKENIIDESGMPKERFSAEFPKEGPSILRIQQVVRGDSAAYFCASSLNGGAGAFFGQGTRLTVV.

This chain joins TRBV5-1 and TRBJ2-7; 9 positions agree with TRBD1. Germline V lookup: CDR1 SGHRS, CDR2 YFSETQ. The V gene end was trimmed by 0 bases and the J gene end by 6 bases; junction bases not matched to a gene: 10. The CDR3 consists of 16 residues. The CDR3, as DNA: TGCGCCAGCAGCTTGGCGGGGACAGGGTCAACTTCCGAGCAGTACTTC. Encoded protein: CASSLAGTGSTSEQYF.

This clone was observed once. This chain joins TRBV5-1 and TRBJ2-3, with 7 bases matching TRBD2. The CDR3 consists of 16 residues. Trimming took 5 bases from V and 3 from J; bases not matched to a gene: 12. CDR1 and CDR2 (germline): SGHRS, YFSETQ. The CDR3 region is CASRLGVGGETDTQYF. CDR3 nucleotides: TGCGCCAGCAGACTCGGCGTGGGAGGGGAGACAGATACGCAGTATTTT.

In this sample, this clone turned up once. J is TRBJ1-1 and V is TRBV19; D is unresolved. Germline V CDR1 and CDR2: LNHDA, SQIVND (reference sequence). The CDR3 sequence is 13 residues long. Trimming removed 7 bases at V and 0 bases at J, with 9 bases between. The CDR3 reads CASTLRMNTEAFF. CDR3 DNA sequence: TGTGCCAGTACCCTGAGGATGAACACTGAAGCTTTCTTT.

The V and J genes are TRBV21-1 and TRBJ2-3; the DNA was not compared with TRBD2, the D call given in the table. TRBV21-1 corresponds to a pseudogene. The CDR3 loop spans 17 amino acids. The CDR3 DNA follows: TGTGCCAGCAGCATTCACACGACTAGCGGGAACACAGATACGCAGTATTTT. This encodes CASSIHTTSGNTDTQYF.

The genes are TRBV18 and TRBJ1-1, with unresolved D. Germline lookup yields CDR1 KGHSH and CDR2 LQKENI. V was trimmed by 4 bases and J by 3 bases, leaving 18 bases between them. The CDR3 runs 16 residues. Written as DNA, the CDR3 is TGTGCCAGCTCACTTTATTCGGGAACCCGCTACACTGAAGCTTTCTTT. It is translated as CASSLYSGTRYTEAFF.

CDR3 nucleotides: TGTGCCACCAGTGGAGGGCTCGGAAATCAGCCCCAGCATTTT. Its protein product is CATSGGLGNQPQHF. V usage is TRBV24-1 and J usage is TRBJ1-5, with D uncertain. Per germline, CDR1 KGHDR and CDR2 SFDVKD. V lost 5 bases and J 4 bases, leaving 11 bases between the germline ends. The CDR3 is 14 amino acids.

This chain connects TRBV19 to TRBJ2-7, with 10 bases lining up with TRBD2. The junction had 12 bases not matched to a gene; V was cut back by 1 base and J by 3 bases. The CDR3 length is 18 residues. The germline gives CDR1 LNHDA, CDR2 SQIVND (reference sequence). The DNA of the CDR3 is TGTGCCAGTAGTATAGCCTTAACCGTAGCGGGAGGTGGCTACGAGCAGTACTTC. Translating it yields CASSIALTVAGGGYEQYF.